Listed below are T cell receptor beta chains from one sample, sequenced in a study of T cells in Graves' hyperthyroidism and ophthalmopathy. TCRdb reprocessed the multiplex PCR reads with MiXCR, giving one entry per CDR3 protein. The sample includes roughly 110,000 distinct CDR3 sequences, roughly 15% of them seen just once. Material for sequencing was blood. The receptors shown here come from a woman aged 45 to 65 with Graves' hyperthyroidism. Both conserved end residues are part of each CDR3. The D gene is left open where the match is weak. The size of a clone is reported for some rows only, either as once, few or many, or as a class for expanded clones.

abundance | d_gene | j_gene | v_gene | CDR3aa | CDR3nt
many | - | TRBJ1-6 | TRBV18 | CASSPERGFDSPLHF | TGTGCCAGCTCACCCGAAAGGGGTTTCGATTCACCCCTCCACTTT
many | - | TRBJ2-3 | TRBV4-2 | CASSQGAERTDTQYF | TGTGCCAGCAGCCAAGGAGCGGAGCGGACAGATACGCAGTATTTT
many | - | TRBJ2-4 | TRBV28 | CASLAKNIQYF | TGTGCGTCACTAGCCAAAAACATTCAGTACTTC
- | - | TRBJ2-7 | TRBV6-1 | CASSEGAFSYEQYF | TGTGCCAGCAGTGAAGGAGCGTTCTCCTACGAGCAGTACTTC
many | TRBD2 | TRBJ2-3 | TRBV11-1 | CASSTEASGSLATDTQYF | TGTGCCAGCAGCACCGAGGCTAGCGGGAGCCTAGCAACAGATACGCAGTATTTT
many | TRBD2 | TRBJ2-1 | TRBV19 | CASNKAGVWNEQFF | TGTGCCAGTAACAAAGCGGGAGTGTGGAATGAGCAGTTCTTC
- | TRBD2 | TRBJ2-1 | TRBV7-7 | CASSRPTSGSRTEQFF | TGTGCTAGCAGCCGCCCGACTAGCGGGAGTAGGACTGAGCAGTTCTTC
many | - | TRBJ1-2 | TRBV2 | CASSDSGPGYTF | TGTGCCAGCAGTGACTCCGGGCCTGGCTACACCTTC
many | TRBD2 | TRBJ2-3 | TRBV7-9 | CASSSGLAGSTDTQYF | TGTGCCAGCAGCTCGGGACTAGCGGGAAGCACAGATACGCAGTATTTT
- | TRBD2 | TRBJ2-1 | TRBV10-3 | CAIREGLADYNEQFF | TGTGCCATCAGGGAAGGGCTAGCGGATTACAATGAGCAGTTCTTC
many | - | TRBJ2-2 | TRBV11-2 | CASSLPLTGELFF | TGTGCCAGCAGCTTACCCCTAACCGGGGAGCTGTTTTTT
many | TRBD2 | TRBJ2-1 | TRBV7-3 | CASSLEGGVGEQFF | TGTGCCAGCAGCTTGGAGGGAGGGGTAGGGGAGCAGTTCTTC
- | - | TRBJ2-7 | TRBV11-2 | CASSPAGWQVSYEQYF | TGTGCCAGCAGCCCCGCCGGGTGGCAGGTCTCCTACGAGCAGTACTTC
many | - | TRBJ2-7 | TRBV5-1 | CASSPQDPGRGPYEQYF | TGCGCCAGCAGCCCCCAGGATCCGGGCAGGGGCCCCTACGAGCAGTACTTC
many | TRBD2 | TRBJ2-7 | TRBV6-1 | CASKTSGRFSSYEQYF | TGTGCCAGCAAAACTAGCGGGAGGTTTTCGTCCTACGAGCAGTACTTC
many | - | TRBJ1-2 | TRBV4-1 | CASSQGNYGYTF | TGCGCCAGCAGCCAAGGGAACTATGGCTACACCTTC
- | - | TRBJ1-2 | TRBV19 | CASSIKTGPNYGYTF | TGTGCCAGTAGTATAAAAACCGGGCCTAACTATGGCTACACCTTC
many | TRBD2 | TRBJ2-2 | TRBV27 | CASSPRLAGGTGNTGELFF | TGTGCCAGCAGTCCAAGACTAGCGGGGGGGACAGGGAACACCGGGGAGCTGTTTTTT
many | - | TRBJ1-1 | TRBV6-2/TRBV6-3 | CASRRSGRPEAFF | TGTGCCAGCAGGCGATCTGGACGGCCTGAAGCTTTCTTT
many | TRBD1 | TRBJ1-3 | TRBV10-3 | CAIQGGPTGNTIYF | TGTGCCATCCAGGGGGGTCCCACTGGAAACACCATATATTTT
few | - | TRBJ2-2 | TRBV9 | CASSVGGSVRTGELFF | TGTGCCAGCAGCGTAGGTGGTAGCGTGAGGACCGGGGAGCTGTTTTTT
- | TRBD1 | TRBJ2-7 | TRBV7-9 | CASSLSTGGVYEQYF | TGTGCCAGCAGCTTAAGTACAGGGGGCGTTTACGAGCAGTACTTC
many | - | TRBJ1-1 | TRBV3-1 | CASSQPGPMNTEAFF | TGTGCCAGCAGCCAACCTGGACCTATGAACACTGAAGCTTTCTTT
few | TRBD1 | TRBJ2-2 | TRBV19 | CASSSPWTGTKAGELVF | TGTGCCAGTAGTTCACCCTGGACAGGGACGAAGGCCGGGGAGCTGGTTTTT
many | - | TRBJ2-3 | TRBV20-1 | CSAGSRAPDTQYF | TGCAGTGCGGGTAGCCGGGCACCAGATACGCAGTATTTT
- | TRBD2 | TRBJ2-1 | TRBV20-1 | CSALPRTGTSGGNEQFF | TGCAGTGCATTACCCCGGACCGGGACTAGCGGGGGAAATGAGCAGTTCTTC
many | TRBD1 | TRBJ2-1 | TRBV11-2 | CASSLDRVHEQFF | TGTGCCAGCAGCTTGGACAGGGTCCATGAGCAGTTCTTC
- | - | TRBJ2-7 | TRBV11-2 | CASSLWSRHYEQYF | TGTGCCAGCAGTTTATGGAGTCGCCACTACGAGCAGTACTTC